This is a list of T cell receptor beta chains from one sample in a study of neurological immune-mediated disorders. TCRdb called the 5' RACE reads again in MiXCR, with one record for every CDR3 protein. The table records about 120,000 distinct CDR3 sequences, 3.2% of them present only once. What was sequenced was PBMCs. The receptors come from a woman under 40 with multiple sclerosis. Each CDR3 is given with its conserved first and last residue. D genes are given only for firm matches. Clone size is given as once, few, many or a size class.

v_call	d_call	clone_size	j_call	cdr3_aa	cdr3_nt
TRBV20-1	NA	many	TRBJ2-1	CSVQGGAYNEQFF	TGCAGTGTCCAAGGCGGGGCGTACAATGAGCAGTTCTTC
TRBV20-1	NA	many	TRBJ2-1	CSARDLSSENNEQFF	TGCAGTGCTAGAGATCTTAGTAGCGAGAACAATGAGCAGTTCTTC
TRBV6-1	NA	many	TRBJ2-5	CASSERRRGETQYF	TGTGCCAGCAGTGAACGTCGGCGTGGAGAGACCCAGTACTTC
TRBV12-3/TRBV12-4	NA	many	TRBJ2-1	CASSLGGALNEQFF	TGTGCCAGCAGTTTAGGAGGGGCCCTGAATGAGCAGTTCTTC
TRBV5-1	NA	many	TRBJ1-1	CASSFWGYTEAFF	TGCGCCAGCAGCTTTTGGGGATACACTGAAGCTTTCTTT
TRBV20-1	NA	many	TRBJ2-2	CSARDWGRTGELFF	TGCAGTGCTAGAGATTGGGGAAGGACCGGGGAGCTGTTTTTT
TRBV9	NA	many	TRBJ1-6	CASSAAVRNSPLHF	TGTGCCAGCAGCGCGGCCGTGAGGAATTCACCCCTCCACTTT
TRBV7-2	NA	many	TRBJ1-1	CASSLESRGNTEAFF	TGTGCCAGCAGCTTAGAATCCCGGGGGAACACTGAAGCTTTCTTT
TRBV7-2	NA	many	TRBJ2-7	CASGSSYEQYF	TGTGCCAGCGGAAGCTCCTACGAGCAGTACTTC
TRBV20-1	TRBD2	many	TRBJ2-3	CSADTKSGGATDTQYF	TGCAGTGCCGACACGAAGAGCGGGGGGGCTACAGATACGCAGTATTTT
TRBV11-2	TRBD2	few	TRBJ2-7	CASSSGGSARGDEQYF	TGTGCCAGCAGCTCGGGGGGTTCGGCGAGGGGTGACGAGCAGTACTTC
TRBV20-1	NA	many	TRBJ1-1	CSARAATEAFF	TGCAGTGCTAGAGCGGCCACTGAAGCTTTCTTT
TRBV5-1	TRBD1	many	TRBJ1-6	CASSLGQGDYNSPLHF	TGCGCCAGCAGCTTGGGACAGGGCGACTATAATTCACCCCTCCACTTT
TRBV19	NA	many	TRBJ2-1	CASSMGIRVGISNEQFF	TGTGCCAGTAGTATGGGAATTCGGGTTGGGATCAGCAATGAGCAGTTCTTC
TRBV5-1	TRBD1	many	TRBJ2-2	CASSLVQGLSQSNTGELFF	TGCGCCAGCAGCTTGGTACAGGGGCTTTCCCAGTCGAACACCGGGGAGCTGTTTTTT